A single sample gave rise to the 2 T cell receptor beta chains below, sequenced in a study of blood T cell repertoires in COVID-19. Sequencing used immunoSEQ multiplex PCR; TCRdb keeps in-frame clones, though not all of them. In the table there are 130,000 to 150,000 clones, about 89% of which are singletons. Sequenced material: peripheral blood. The receptors come from a man aged 80 or over with acute or convalescent COVID-19.

V is TRBV29-1 and J is TRBJ1-4, with TRBD1 matching 8 bases. V was pared by 6 bases and J by 1 base, with 7 bases of the junction left unmatched. This CDR3 has 15 amino acids. Germline loops: CDR1 SQVTM, CDR2 ANQGSEA. The DNA for the CDR3 is TGCAGCGTAGGATTGACAGGGGTAACTAATGAAAAACTGTTTTTT. The encoded protein is CSVGLTGVTNEKLFF.

CDR3 sequence reads: CASSLPRVQGARRTLNTEAFF. The CDR3 nucleotides are TGTGCCAGCAGCCTACCTCGGGTTCAGGGGGCGCGGAGGACCTTAAACACTGAAGCTTTCTTT. The rearrangement links TRBV4-2 to TRBJ1-1, with 8 bases matching TRBD1. Germline loops: CDR1 LGHNA, CDR2 YNFKEQ. J was trimmed by 2 bases and V by 4 bases; bases with no gene match: 24. The CDR3 totals 21 residues.